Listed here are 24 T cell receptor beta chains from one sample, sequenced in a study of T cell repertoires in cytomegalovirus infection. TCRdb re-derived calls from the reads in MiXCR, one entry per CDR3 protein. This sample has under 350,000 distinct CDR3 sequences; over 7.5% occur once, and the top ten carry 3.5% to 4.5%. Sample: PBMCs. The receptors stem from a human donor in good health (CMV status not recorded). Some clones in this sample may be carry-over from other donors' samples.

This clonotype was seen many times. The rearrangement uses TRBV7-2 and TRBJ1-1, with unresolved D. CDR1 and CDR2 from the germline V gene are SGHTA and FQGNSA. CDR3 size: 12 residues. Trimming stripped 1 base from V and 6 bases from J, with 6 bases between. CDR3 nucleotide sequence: TGTGCCAGCAGCTTAGTTAGGCCTGAAGCTTTCTTT. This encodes CASSLVRPEAFF.

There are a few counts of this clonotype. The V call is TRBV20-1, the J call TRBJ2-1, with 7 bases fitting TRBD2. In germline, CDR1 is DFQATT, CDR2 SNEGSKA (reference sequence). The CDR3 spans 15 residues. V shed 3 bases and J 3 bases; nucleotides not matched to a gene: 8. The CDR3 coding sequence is TGCAGTGCTAGTTGGCGCCTAGCGGACTACAATGAGCAGTTCTTC. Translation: CSASWRLADYNEQFF.

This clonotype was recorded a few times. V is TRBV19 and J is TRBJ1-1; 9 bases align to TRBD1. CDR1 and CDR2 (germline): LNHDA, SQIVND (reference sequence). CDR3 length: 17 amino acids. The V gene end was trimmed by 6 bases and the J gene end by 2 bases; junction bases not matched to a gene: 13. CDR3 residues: CASRSGTGQRLNTEAFF. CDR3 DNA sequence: TGTGCCAGTAGGTCCGGGACAGGGCAACGACTAAACACTGAAGCTTTCTTT. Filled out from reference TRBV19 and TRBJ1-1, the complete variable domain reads DGGITQSPKYLFRKEGQNVTLSCEQNLNHDAMYWYRQDPGQGLRLIYYSQIVNDFQKGDIAEGYSVSREKKESFPLTVTSAQKNPTAFYLCASRSGTGQRLNTEAFFGQGTRLTVV.

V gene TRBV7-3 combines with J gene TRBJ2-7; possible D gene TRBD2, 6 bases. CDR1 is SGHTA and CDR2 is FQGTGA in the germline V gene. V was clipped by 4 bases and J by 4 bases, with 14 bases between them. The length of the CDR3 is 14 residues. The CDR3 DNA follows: TGTGCCAGCAGCTCCATGGGACTTGGATACGAGCAGTACTTC. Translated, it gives CASSSMGLGYEQYF.

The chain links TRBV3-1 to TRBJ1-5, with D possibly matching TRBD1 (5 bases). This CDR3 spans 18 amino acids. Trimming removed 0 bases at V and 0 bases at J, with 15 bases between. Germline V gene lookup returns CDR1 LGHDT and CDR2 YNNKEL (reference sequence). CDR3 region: CASSQDGTSLGSNQPQHF. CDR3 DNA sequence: TGTGCCAGCAGCCAAGACGGGACTTCCCTGGGTAGCAATCAGCCCCAGCATTTT.

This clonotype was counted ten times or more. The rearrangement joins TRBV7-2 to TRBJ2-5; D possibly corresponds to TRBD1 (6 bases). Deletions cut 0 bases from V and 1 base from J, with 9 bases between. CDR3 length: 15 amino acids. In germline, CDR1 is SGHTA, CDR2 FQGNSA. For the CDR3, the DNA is TGTGCCAGCAGCTTAGCACAGACAGGCCAAGAGACCCAGTACTTC. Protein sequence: CASSLAQTGQETQYF.

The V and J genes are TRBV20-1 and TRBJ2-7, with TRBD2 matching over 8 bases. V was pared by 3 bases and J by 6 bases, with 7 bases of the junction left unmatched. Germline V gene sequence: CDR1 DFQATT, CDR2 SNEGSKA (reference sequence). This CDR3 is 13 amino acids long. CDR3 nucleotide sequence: TGCAGTGCTAGTTCGGGACTAGTTGCCGAGCAGTACTTC. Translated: CSASSGLVAEQYF.

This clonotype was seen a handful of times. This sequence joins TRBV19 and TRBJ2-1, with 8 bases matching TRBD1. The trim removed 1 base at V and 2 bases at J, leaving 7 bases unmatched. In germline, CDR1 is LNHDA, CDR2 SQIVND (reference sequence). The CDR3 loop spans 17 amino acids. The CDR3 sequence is CASSIGSTGQAYNEQFF. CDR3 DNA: TGTGCCAGTAGTATAGGGTCTACGGGACAGGCCTACAATGAGCAGTTCTTC. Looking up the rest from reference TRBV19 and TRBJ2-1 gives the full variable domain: DGGITQSPKYLFRKEGQNVTLSCEQNLNHDAMYWYRQDPGQGLRLIYYSQIVNDFQKGDIAEGYSVSREKKESFPLTVTSAQKNPTAFYLCASSIGSTGQAYNEQFFGPGTRLTVL.

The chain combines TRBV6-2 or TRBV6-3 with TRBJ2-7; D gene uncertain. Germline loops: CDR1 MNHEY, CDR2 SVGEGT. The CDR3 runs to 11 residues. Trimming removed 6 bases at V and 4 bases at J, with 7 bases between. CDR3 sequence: CASSGVYEQYF. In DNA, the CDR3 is TGTGCCAGCAGCGGCGTGTACGAGCAGTACTTC.

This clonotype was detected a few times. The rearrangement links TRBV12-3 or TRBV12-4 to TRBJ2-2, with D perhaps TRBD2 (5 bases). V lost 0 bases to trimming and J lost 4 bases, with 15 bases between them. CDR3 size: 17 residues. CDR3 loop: CASSLALQRLPTGELFF. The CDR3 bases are TGTGCCAGCAGTTTAGCGCTCCAGCGGTTACCCACCGGGGAGCTGTTTTTT.

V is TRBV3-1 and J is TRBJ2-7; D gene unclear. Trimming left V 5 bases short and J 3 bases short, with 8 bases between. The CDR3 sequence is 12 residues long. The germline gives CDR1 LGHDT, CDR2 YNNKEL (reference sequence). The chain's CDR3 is CASSDGRYEQYF. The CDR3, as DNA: TGTGCCAGCAGCGATGGACGCTACGAGCAGTACTTC.

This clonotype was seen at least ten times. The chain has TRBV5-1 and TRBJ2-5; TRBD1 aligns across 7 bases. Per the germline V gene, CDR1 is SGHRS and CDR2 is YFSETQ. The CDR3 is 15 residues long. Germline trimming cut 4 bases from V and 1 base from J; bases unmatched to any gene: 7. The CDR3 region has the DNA TGCGCCAGCAGCAAACAGGGACAGCTCCAAGAGACCCAGTACTTC. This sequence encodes CASSKQGQLQETQYF.

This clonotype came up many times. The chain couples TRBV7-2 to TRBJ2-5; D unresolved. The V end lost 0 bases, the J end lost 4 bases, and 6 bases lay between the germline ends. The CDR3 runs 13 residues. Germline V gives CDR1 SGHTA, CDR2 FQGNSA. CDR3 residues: CASSLAKGETQYF. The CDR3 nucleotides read TGTGCCAGCAGCTTAGCAAAGGGAGAGACCCAGTACTTC.

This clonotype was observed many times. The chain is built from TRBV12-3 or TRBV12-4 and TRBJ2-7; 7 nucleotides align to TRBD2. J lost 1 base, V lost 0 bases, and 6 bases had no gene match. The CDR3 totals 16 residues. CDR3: CASSLAGLVGSYEQYF. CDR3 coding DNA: TGTGCCAGCAGTTTAGCTGGACTAGTAGGATCCTACGAGCAGTACTTC.

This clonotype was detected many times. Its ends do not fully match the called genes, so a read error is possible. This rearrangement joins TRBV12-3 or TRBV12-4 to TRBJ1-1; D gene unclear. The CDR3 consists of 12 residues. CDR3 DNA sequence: TGTGCCAGCAATTTAGAGGGCACTGAAGCTTTCTTT. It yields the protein CASNLEGTEAFF.

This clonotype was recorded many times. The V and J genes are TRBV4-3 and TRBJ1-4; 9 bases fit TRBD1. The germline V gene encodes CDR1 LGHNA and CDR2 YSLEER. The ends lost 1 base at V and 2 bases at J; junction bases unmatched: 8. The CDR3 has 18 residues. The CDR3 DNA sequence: TGCGCCAGCAGCCAAGGGTGGACAGGGGTCGGCACTAATGAAAAACTGTTTTTT. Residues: CASSQGWTGVGTNEKLFF.

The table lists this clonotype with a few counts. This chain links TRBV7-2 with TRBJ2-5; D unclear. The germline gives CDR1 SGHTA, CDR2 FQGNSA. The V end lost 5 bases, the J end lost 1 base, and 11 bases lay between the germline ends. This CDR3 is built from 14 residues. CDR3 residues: CASSRASFQETQYF. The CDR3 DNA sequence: TGTGCCAGCAGCCGCGCAAGCTTCCAAGAGACCCAGTACTTC. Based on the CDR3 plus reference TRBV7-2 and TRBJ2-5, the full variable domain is GAGVSQSPSNKVTEKGKDVELRCDPISGHTALYWYRQSLGQGLEFLIYFQGNSAPDKSGLPSDRFSAERTGGSVSTLTIQRTQQEDSAVYLCASSRASFQETQYFGPGTRLLVL.

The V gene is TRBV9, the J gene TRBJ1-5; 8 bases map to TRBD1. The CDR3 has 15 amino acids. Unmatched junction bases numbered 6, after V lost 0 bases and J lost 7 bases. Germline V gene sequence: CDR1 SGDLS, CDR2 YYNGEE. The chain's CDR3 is CASSVAGGAGQPQHF. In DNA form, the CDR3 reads TGTGCCAGCAGCGTAGCAGGGGGCGCAGGGCAGCCCCAGCATTTT.

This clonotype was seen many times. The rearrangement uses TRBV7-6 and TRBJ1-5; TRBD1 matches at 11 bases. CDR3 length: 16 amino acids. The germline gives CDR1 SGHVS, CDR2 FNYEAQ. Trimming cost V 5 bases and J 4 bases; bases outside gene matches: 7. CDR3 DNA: TGTGCCAGCAGCCCTGGGACAGGGGGTTGGAATCAGCCCCAGCATTTT. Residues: CASSPGTGGWNQPQHF.

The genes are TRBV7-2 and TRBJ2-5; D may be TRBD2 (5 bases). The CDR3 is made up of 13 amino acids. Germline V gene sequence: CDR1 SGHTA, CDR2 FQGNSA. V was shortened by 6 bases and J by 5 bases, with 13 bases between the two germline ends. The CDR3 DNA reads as TGTGCCAGCAGGCGCCGCGGGTTGGAGACCCAGTACTTC. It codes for CASRRRGLETQYF.

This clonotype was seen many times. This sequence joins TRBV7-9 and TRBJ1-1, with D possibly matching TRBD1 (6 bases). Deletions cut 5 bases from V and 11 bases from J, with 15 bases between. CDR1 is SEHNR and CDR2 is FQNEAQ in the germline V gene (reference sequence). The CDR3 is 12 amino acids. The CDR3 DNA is TGTGCCAGCAGCCCCGTCGACAGGTGGGCTTTCTTT. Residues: CASSPVDRWAFF.

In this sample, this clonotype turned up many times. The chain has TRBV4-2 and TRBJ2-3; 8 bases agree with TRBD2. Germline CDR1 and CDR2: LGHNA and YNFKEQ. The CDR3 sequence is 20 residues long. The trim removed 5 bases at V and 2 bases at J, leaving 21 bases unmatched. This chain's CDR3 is CASSSIVGLASPRPTDTQYF. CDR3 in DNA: TGTGCCAGCAGCTCAATTGTCGGACTAGCATCTCCCAGGCCCACAGATACGCAGTATTTT.

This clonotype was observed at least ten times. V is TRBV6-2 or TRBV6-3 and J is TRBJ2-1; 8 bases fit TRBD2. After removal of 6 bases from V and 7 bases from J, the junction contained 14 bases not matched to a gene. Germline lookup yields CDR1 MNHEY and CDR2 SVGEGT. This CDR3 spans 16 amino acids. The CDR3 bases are TGTGCCAGCAGCGATATCCCGGGGGGGTATGATAATGAGCAGTTCTTC. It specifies CASSDIPGGYDNEQFF.

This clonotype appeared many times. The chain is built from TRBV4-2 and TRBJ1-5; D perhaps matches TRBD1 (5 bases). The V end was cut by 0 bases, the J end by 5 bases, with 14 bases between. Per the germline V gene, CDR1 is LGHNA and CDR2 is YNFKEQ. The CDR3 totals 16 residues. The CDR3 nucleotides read TGTGCCAGCAGCCAAGAGGCCGATGGGGGACATCAGCCCCAGCATTTT. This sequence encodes CASSQEADGGHQPQHF.